The 18 T cell receptor beta chains given below trace back to one sample, sequenced in a study of metastatic and nonmetastatic thyroid tumors. TCRdb re-called the PCR reads through MiXCR. There are several thousand clones in the sample; roughly 27% occur only once, and roughly 15% lies in the top ten. Patients were all untreated before their thyroid surgery. Sequencing was done on a sample of adjacent normal tissue. The receptor set was obtained from a female donor with papillary thyroid cancer or a benign thyroid nodule (not recorded which). Some clones in this sample may be carry-over from other donors' samples.

The rearrangement joins TRBV2 to TRBJ2-1; 13 nucleotides agree with TRBD2. The CDR3 is made up of 15 amino acids. Germline trimming cut 4 bases from V and 8 bases from J; bases unmatched to any gene: 5. Germline V CDR1 and CDR2: SNHLY, FYNNEI. The CDR3 loop reads CASSGTSGRFDEQFF. The CDR3 DNA reads TGTGCCAGCAGTGGGACTAGCGGGAGATTCGATGAGCAGTTCTTC.

This clone was observed at least ten times. This rearrangement joins TRBV4-2 to TRBJ2-7; D perhaps matches TRBD1 (6 bases). V was cut by 5 bases and J by 5 bases, with 19 bases left in between. CDR3 length equals 15 residues. The germline CDR1 and CDR2 sequences are LGHNA and YNFKEQ. CDR3 DNA: TGTGCCAGCAGCTTGGACAGAAGGGACATCAACGAGCAGTACTTC. Its protein product is CASSLDRRDINEQYF.

CDR3 amino acids: CASSTGTRISDTQYF. CDR3 nucleotide sequence: TGTGCCAGCAGCACCGGGACTAGAATATCAGATACGCAGTATTTT. This chain joins TRBV28 and TRBJ2-3; 8 positions match TRBD2. V was pared by 6 bases and J by 4 bases, with 9 bases of the junction left unmatched. CDR1 and CDR2 from the germline V gene are MDHEN and SYDVKM. This CDR3 region has 15 residues.

This clone was counted at least ten times. This rearrangement joins TRBV15 to TRBJ1-5, with D tentatively TRBD1 (5 bases). CDR3 size: 15 residues. The V gene's germline CDR1 is LNHNV and CDR2 YYDKDF (reference sequence). V dropped 3 bases and J dropped 0 bases, with 9 bases sitting between them. The CDR3 sequence: CATSRGGGSNQPQHF. CDR3 nucleotides: TGTGCCACCAGCAGGGGGGGGGGTAGCAATCAGCCCCAGCATTTT.

The rearrangement joins TRBV7-2 to TRBJ1-4; tentatively, D is TRBD1 (5 bases). This CDR3 has 13 residues. CDR1 SGHTA and CDR2 FQGNSA come from the germline V gene. The V end was cut by 5 bases, the J end by 4 bases, with 8 bases between. The CDR3 loop reads CASSAGLNEKLFF. Here the CDR3 DNA reads TGTGCCAGCAGCGCGGGACTTAATGAAAAACTGTTTTTT.

In this sample, this clone turned up many times. The chain links TRBV3-1 to TRBJ1-3; possibly TRBD1 for D (6 bases). The CDR3 covers 14 residues. The V gene lost 3 bases and the J gene lost 14 bases, with 20 bases spanning the gap. The germline CDR1 and CDR2 sequences are LGHDT and YNNKEL (reference sequence). The CDR3 reads CASSQGESQGFLYF. CDR3 bases: TGTGCCAGCAGCCAGGGGGAGTCTCAGGGGTTCCTATATTTT.

This clone was detected ten times or more. Given a much more abundant clone one base away, this may be a read error. This CDR3 is also generated by other DNA sequences in the sample. The gene calls are TRBV20-1 and TRBJ2-5; D gene unclear. This CDR3 has 15 amino acids. V was pared by 7 bases and J by 5 bases, with 23 bases between. Germline CDR1 and CDR2: DFQATT and SNEGSKA (reference sequence). CDR3 amino acids: CSVDAYLGIRETQYF. The CDR3 DNA reads TGCAGTGTCGACGCGTATCTGGGGATTCGGGAGACCCAGTACTTC.

This clone showed up just a few times. V gene TRBV28 combines with J gene TRBJ2-5; D is unresolved. This CDR3 spans 16 amino acids. Germline V gene sequence: CDR1 MDHEN, CDR2 SYDVKM. V lost 2 bases, J lost 5 bases, and 18 bases lay in between. DNA for the CDR3: TGTGCCAGCAGTTTACTTAGGGTACTGGAATGGGAGACCCAGTACTTC. Translation gives CASSLLRVLEWETQYF.

At least ten counts were recorded for this clone. The sample has other DNA sequences that encode this CDR3 too. This chain connects TRBV7-3 to TRBJ2-2; TRBD2 matches at 7 bases. Trimming removed 3 bases from V and 7 bases from J; junction bases left unmatched: 8. This CDR3 is 15 amino acids long. From germline, CDR1 is SGHTA and CDR2 FQGTGA. CDR3 sequence: CASSFWGGGVGELFF. The CDR3 DNA reads TGTGCCAGCAGCTTCTGGGGGGGGGGAGTCGGGGAGCTGTTTTTT.

By frequency in the sample, this clone is large. This chain joins TRBV6-2 or TRBV6-3 and TRBJ1-1; D gene unclear. Germline CDR1 is MNHEY and CDR2 is SVGEGT. Trimming pared 6 bases from V and 4 bases from J, leaving 21 bases between. The CDR3 totals 16 residues. In nucleotides, the CDR3 is TGTGCCAGCAGCCCCGCCGATGCGGGAAAGAGCACTGAAGCTTTCTTT. It specifies CASSPADAGKSTEAFF.

This clone is medium-sized (0.01 to 0.1%) within its sample. This chain's CDR3 is CSARGGSALGAEAFF. CDR3 sequence (DNA): TGCAGTGCTAGAGGGGGGTCAGCCCTGGGGGCTGAAGCTTTCTTT. This chain joins TRBV20-1 and TRBJ1-1, with D possibly being TRBD1 (5 bases). V dropped 1 base and J dropped 6 bases, with 18 bases sitting between them. This CDR3 has 15 residues. Germline CDR1 reads DFQATT; CDR2 reads SNEGSKA (reference sequence).

This clone ranks as medium-sized (0.01 to 0.1%). The chain employs TRBV2 and TRBJ2-1; D is unclear. Trimming stripped 6 bases from V and 9 bases from J, with 9 bases between. The CDR3 totals 11 residues. The germline V gene encodes CDR1 SNHLY and CDR2 FYNNEI. DNA for the CDR3: TGTGCCAGCAGCAATTTGTTTGAGCAGTTCTTC. As protein: CASSNLFEQFF.

This clone was detected only once. The chain links TRBV20-1 to TRBJ2-7; D is unclear. There are 13 residues in the CDR3. Germline loops: CDR1 DFQATT, CDR2 SNEGSKA (reference sequence). Trimming pared 3 bases from V and 0 bases from J, leaving 9 bases between. The CDR3 nucleotides read TGCAGTGCTAGCCGAACGGGCTCCTACGAGCAGTACTTC. Protein product: CSASRTGSYEQYF.

This clone turned up a few times. The V call is TRBV6-1, the J call TRBJ2-2, with 11 nucleotides matching TRBD2. This CDR3 comprises 16 residues. The V and J ends lost 5 bases and 4 bases, in that order; junction bases with no gene match: 6. CDR1 and CDR2 from the germline V gene are MNHNS and SASEGT. Here the CDR3 DNA reads TGTGCCAGCAGTCACAAAGGACTAGCGGGCACCGGGGAGCTGTTTTTT. Protein: CASSHKGLAGTGELFF.

V and J are TRBV25-1 and TRBJ2-5; no definite D call. This CDR3 spans 13 amino acids. CDR1 MGHDK and CDR2 SYGVNS come from the germline V gene. Trimming cost V 2 bases and J 1 base, with 5 bases left between them. This CDR3 is CASSEPSQETQYF. The CDR3 DNA reads as TGTGCCAGCAGTGAACCCTCCCAAGAGACCCAGTACTTC.

The chain couples TRBV30 to TRBJ2-1, with 7 positions matching TRBD2. J was trimmed by 1 base and V by 7 bases; bases with no gene match: 10. The germline gives CDR1 GTSNPN, CDR2 SVGIG (reference sequence). The CDR3 spans 15 residues. The CDR3 region has the DNA TGTGCCTCCAGCGGGGCGGAAGCGTCCTACAATGAGCAGTTCTTC. Protein product: CASSGAEASYNEQFF.

The CDR3 DNA is TGTGCCAGCAGTGACGATGGGGGTTGGGCCCAGCATTTT. It specifies CASSDDGGWAQHF. The J gene is TRBJ1-5, the V gene TRBV6-4, with a possible D match to TRBD1 (5 bases). CDR1 and CDR2 from the germline V gene are MRHNA and SNTAGT. The germline V and J ends were trimmed by 2 bases and 11 bases, with 13 bases remaining between them. The CDR3 spans 13 residues.

The chain has TRBV20-1 and TRBJ1-1; 9 nucleotides line up with TRBD1. Germline CDR1 and CDR2: DFQATT and SNEGSKA (reference sequence). There are 16 residues in the CDR3. Unmatched junction bases numbered 8, after V lost 0 bases and J lost 3 bases. CDR3 residues: CSARDQGQGRYTEAFF. DNA for the CDR3: TGCAGTGCTAGAGATCAGGGACAGGGTAGATACACTGAAGCTTTCTTT.